What follows are 14 T cell receptor beta chains derived from one specimen sequenced in a study of naive and memory T cell subsets. Study conclusions and caveats: Possibly reflecting memory cells re-expressing CD45RA, a few larger clonotypes occurred in naive repertoires, especially CD8.

Their antigens are not known. The beta constant-region primer was an equimolar mix of two oligonucleotides covering TRBC1 and TRBC2. Nested alpha and beta constant-region primers with the SP2 primer drove four PCR rounds on ligated cDNA. TCRdb recomputed calls from the UMI-ligation and nested PCR reads with MiXCR, one row per CDR3 protein. The sample includes 90,000 to 120,000 distinct CDR3 sequences, about 14% of them seen just once. Sequencing was done on a sample of naive CD8+ T cells from blood. All receptors come from a human donor in good health.

The chain is built from TRBV27 and TRBJ2-5; 9 bases agree with TRBD1. Trimming took 5 bases from V and 7 from J; bases not matched to a gene: 14. This CDR3 region has 16 residues. From germline, CDR1 is MNHEY and CDR2 SMNVEV (reference sequence). CDR3 sequence (DNA): TGTGCCAGCAGTAGCATACAGGGGGCGATCGGGGTGACCCAGTACTTC. This gives the protein CASSSIQGAIGVTQYF.

This clonotype was seen many times. The chain uses TRBV2 and TRBJ2-3, with TRBD2 identical over 7 bases. There are 13 residues in the CDR3. CDR1 is SNHLY and CDR2 is FYNNEI in the germline V gene. V was pared by 8 bases and J by 6 bases, with 8 bases of the junction left unmatched. In DNA form, the CDR3 reads TGTGCCAGCTGGGGAGGGGTCACGGATACGCAGTATTTT. This sequence encodes CASWGGVTDTQYF.

A few counts support this clonotype. The chain couples TRBV5-6 to TRBJ2-5; D gene uncertain. The CDR3 totals 12 residues. V gave up 0 bases and J gave up 5 bases, with 5 bases separating them. The V gene's germline CDR1 is SGHDT and CDR2 YYEEEE. This chain's CDR3 is CASSLDDETQYF. For the CDR3, the DNA is TGTGCCAGCAGCTTGGATGATGAGACCCAGTACTTC.

This clonotype was observed a few times. The genes are TRBV6-2 or TRBV6-3 and TRBJ2-3; perhaps D is TRBD1 or TRBD2 (5 bases each). Germline V gene lookup returns CDR1 MNHEY and CDR2 SVGEGT. The CDR3 spans 16 residues. Deletions cut 3 bases from V and 3 bases from J, with 16 bases between. This chain's CDR3 is CASSYEMGVTTDTQYF. CDR3 nucleotides: TGTGCCAGCAGTTATGAAATGGGGGTCACGACAGATACGCAGTATTTT.

This clonotype was seen once. A much larger clone lies a single base off, so this may be a read error. The V gene is TRBV27, the J gene TRBJ2-1, with D tentatively TRBD2 (6 bases). The CDR3 runs 16 residues. Germline CDR1 and CDR2: MNHEY and SMNVEV (reference sequence). This CDR3 is CASSHPGLSILNGQFF. CDR3 nucleotide sequence: TGTGCCAGCAGTCACCCGGGACTCAGTATTTTGAATGGGCAGTTCTTC.

The table lists this clonotype with a few counts. The chain carries TRBV5-1 and TRBJ2-1, with D perhaps matching TRBD1 or TRBD2 (6 bases each). Germline CDR1 and CDR2: SGHRS and YFSETQ. V dropped 0 bases and J dropped 8 bases, with 12 bases sitting between them. CDR3 length: 14 residues. Written as DNA, the CDR3 is TGCGCCAGCAGCTTGGCCGGGGGCCTAGATGAGCAGTTCTTC. This codes for CASSLAGGLDEQFF.

This clonotype came up many times. The chain employs TRBV4-3 and TRBJ1-1; 8 bases align to TRBD1. The J segment lost 3 bases and the V segment lost 2 bases, leaving 8 bases of the junction unmatched. The CDR3 totals 16 residues. CDR1 LGHNA and CDR2 YSLEER come from the germline V gene. The CDR3, as DNA: TGCGCCAGCAGCCAATGGCAGGGGGCGACGGACACTGAAGCTTTCTTT. Translated: CASSQWQGATDTEAFF.

V is TRBV7-9 and J is TRBJ2-7; 10 bases fit TRBD1. Germline V CDR1 and CDR2: SEHNR, FQNEAQ (reference sequence). This CDR3 has 15 residues. Unmatched junction bases numbered 7, after V lost 5 bases and J lost 3 bases. CDR3 nucleotides: TGTGCCAGCAGCAAGGGGGACAGGGGTGACTACGAGCAGTACTTC. Residues: CASSKGDRGDYEQYF.

This clonotype showed up many times. V usage is TRBV4-3 and J usage is TRBJ1-1, with TRBD1 matching 11 bases. With V trimmed by 6 bases and J by 7 bases, 10 bases remained unmatched. Germline values: CDR1 LGHNA, CDR2 YSLEER. CDR3 size: 15 residues. Here the CDR3 DNA reads TGCGCCAGCAGTCAATCCCGGACAGGGGGCTTTGAAGCTTTCTTT. It is translated as CASSQSRTGGFEAFF.

This clonotype has just a few counts. The genes are TRBV7-6 and TRBJ2-1, with 7 bases that match TRBD2. The CDR3 runs to 15 residues. Germline CDR1 and CDR2: SGHVS and FNYEAQ. J lost 4 bases, V lost 5 bases, and 8 bases had no gene match. The CDR3 sequence: CASSAREGLYNEQFF. The CDR3 bases are TGTGCCAGCAGCGCAAGGGAGGGCCTTTACAATGAGCAGTTCTTC. The full variable domain, with the rest looked up from reference TRBV7-6 and TRBJ2-1, is GAGVSQSPRYKVTKRGQDVALRCDPISGHVSLYWYRQALGQGPEFLTYFNYEAQQDKSGLPNDRFSAERPEGSISTLTIQRTEQRDSAMYRCASSAREGLYNEQFFGPGTRLTVL.

This clonotype was seen a few times. The chain combines TRBV27 with TRBJ2-1, with unresolved D. Germline CDR1 reads MNHEY; CDR2 reads SMNVEV (reference sequence). The CDR3 is 13 amino acids. Trimming stripped 4 bases from V and 5 bases from J, with 9 bases between. CDR3 amino acids: CASSYPGHNEQFF. The CDR3 nucleotides read TGTGCCAGCAGTTATCCTGGACACAATGAGCAGTTCTTC.

The sample holds a few counts of this clonotype. The chain is built from TRBV14 and TRBJ2-3, with 10 bases that match TRBD1. Trimming took 1 base from V and 2 from J; bases not matched to a gene: 9. The CDR3 is 18 amino acids. The germline CDR1 and CDR2 sequences are SGHDN and FVKESK. CDR3 sequence reads: CASSQGPRDRGTTDTQYF. In DNA form, the CDR3 reads TGTGCCAGCAGCCAAGGACCCCGGGACAGGGGTACCACAGATACGCAGTATTTT.

This clonotype was seen once. The chain recombines TRBV11-2 with TRBJ1-1, with TRBD1 identical over 8 bases. This CDR3 region has 16 residues. The germline V gene has CDR1 SGHAT and CDR2 FQNNGV. V was pared by 2 bases and J by 3 bases, with 8 bases of the junction left unmatched. The CDR3 loop is CASSLPQGAMDTEAFF. The CDR3 DNA reads as TGTGCCAGCAGCTTACCCCAGGGGGCGATGGACACTGAAGCTTTCTTT.

This clonotype has just a few counts. The chain has TRBV7-3 and TRBJ2-1; D call uncertain. The CDR3 is made up of 15 amino acids. The V gene lost 1 base and the J gene lost 6 bases, with 13 bases spanning the gap. CDR1 and CDR2 (germline): SGHTA, FQGTGA. Written as DNA, the CDR3 is TGTGCCAGCAGCTTAAATCTAGGTACCCGCAATGAGCAGTTCTTC. It yields the protein CASSLNLGTRNEQFF.